A selection of T cell receptor beta chains follows, all from one sample in a study of cytomegalovirus exposure and HLA in healthy donors. Sequencing was performed with immunoSEQ multiplex PCR; in TCRdb, only in-frame clones are kept and a portion is missing. Of approximately 220,000 clones in the sample, over 80% are singletons; the top ten hold about an eighth. The sequenced sample consisted of PBMCs. Every receptor here comes from a woman between 25 and 40 years old in good health and CMV-seropositive. Both conserved end residues are part of each CDR3. Each record gives: CDR3 DNA, CDR3 protein, J gene, V gene, CDR3 length, D gene. The D gene is left open where the match is weak.

TGTGCCAGCAGTTTATCCAGGGTTTACGAGCAGTACTTC	CASSLSRVYEQYF	TRBJ2-7	TRBV28	13	.
TGTGCCAGCAGAAGTAGAGTAGATACGCAGTATTTT	CASRSRVDTQYF	TRBJ2-3	TRBV6-1	12	.
TGTGCCTGGAGTGTAGGAGTTTCCTACGAGCAGTACTTC	CAWSVGVSYEQYF	TRBJ2-7	TRBV30	13	.
TGTGCCAGCAGTTTCCTCGGGACAGGGGGATTTAATGAGCAGTTCTTC	CASSFLGTGGFNEQFF	TRBJ2-1	TRBV27	16	TRBD1
TGTGCCAGCAGTCAAGACTACATGGGCTATGGCTACACCTTC	CASSQDYMGYGYTF	TRBJ1-2	TRBV6-5	14	.
TGTGCCAGCACGGTTCCAGGGGGGGGCTATGGCTACACCTTC	CASTVPGGGYGYTF	TRBJ1-2	TRBV2	14	TRBD1
TGCAGCGTTGAGTCAGGGGTCTATGGCTACACCTTC	CSVESGVYGYTF	TRBJ1-2	TRBV29-1	12	.
TGTGCCAGCAGTCGTGGACAGACTGCTGAAGCTTTCTTT	CASSRGQTAEAFF	TRBJ1-1	TRBV6-1	13	.
TGCGCCAGCAGCTTTGGGGGCGAGGGAAACACCATATATTTT	CASSFGGEGNTIYF	TRBJ1-3	TRBV5-1	14	.
TGTGCCTGTATGGTCGTTAATGAAAAACTGTTTTTT	CACMVVNEKLFF	TRBJ1-4	TRBV30	12	.
TGTGCCTGGAGAAACTGGGACAGCCCGGCGCTGGGTGCTTTCTTT	CAWRNWDSPALGAFF	TRBJ1-1	TRBV30	15	TRBD1
TGTGCCAGCAGCCCTTTTGGGGGGACAGATAATGAAAAACTGTTTTTT	CASSPFGGTDNEKLFF	TRBJ1-4	TRBV7-9	16	TRBD1
TGTGCCAGCAGCCCGATTGGGACTAGCAGCTACAATGAGCAGTTCTTC	CASSPIGTSSYNEQFF	TRBJ2-1	TRBV27	16	TRBD2
TGTGCCAGCAGCTTGGGCGCAGGGGGCTTCGATGGCTACACCTTC	CASSLGAGGFDGYTF	TRBJ1-2	TRBV5-5	15	TRBD1
TGTGCCAGCAGCCCCGCACTGGGGGCCAGCTACGAGCAGTACTTC	CASSPALGASYEQYF	TRBJ2-7	TRBV5-8	15	.
TGTGCCAGCAGCTCATTAAGGGGGCACTACGAGCAGTACTTC	CASSSLRGHYEQYF	TRBJ2-7	TRBV5-6	14	TRBD1
TGTGCCAGCAGCTCCCCGCGGACAGGGAGCACAGATACGCAGTATTTT	CASSSPRTGSTDTQYF	TRBJ2-3	TRBV28	16	TRBD1
TGTGCTAGTGGTTTGGTGCTTGGCGCTAGCGGGAGAACCACCTACAATGAGCAGTTCTTC	CASGLVLGASGRTTYNEQFF	TRBJ2-1	TRBV12-5	20	TRBD2
TGCGCCAGCCGTCTTGGACAGGGGGCGAGCGAGCAGTACTTC	CASRLGQGASEQYF	TRBJ2-7	TRBV5-1	14	TRBD1
TGTGCCAGCAGTTTAGGGGGCGGTATGAACACTGAAGCTTTCTTT	CASSLGGGMNTEAFF	TRBJ1-1	TRBV27	15	.
TGTGCCAGCAGCGTAGACGACAGGGTCACTGAAGCTTTCTTT	CASSVDDRVTEAFF	TRBJ1-1	TRBV9	14	TRBD1
TGCAGCGTTGACTCGGGGGACAGGGGGCTTGGCACCTTC	CSVDSGDRGLGTF	TRBJ1-2	TRBV29-1	13	TRBD1
TGTGCCAGCAGCTTAAGAGGACGTGAGCAGTTCTTC	CASSLRGREQFF	TRBJ2-1	TRBV11-2	12	.
TGTGCCATCAGTGGCGCCCGGGACTCAATTTACGAGCAGTACTTC	CAISGARDSIYEQYF	TRBJ2-7	TRBV10-3	15	.
TGTGCCAGCAGTTTATTTGGAGTCTCCTACGAGCAGTACTTC	CASSLFGVSYEQYF	TRBJ2-7	TRBV28	14	.
TGCGCCAGCAGCCAAGAAGGGACTATTCCCTACGAGCAGTACTTC	CASSQEGTIPYEQYF	TRBJ2-7	TRBV4-1	15	TRBD2